The 18 T cell receptor beta chains reported below all come from one sample, sequenced in a study of blood T cell repertoires in COVID-19. Some clones are missing from TCRdb's copy, which holds only in-frame ones; the method was immunoSEQ multiplex PCR. This sample has 180,000 or so clones; about 75% occur once, and the top ten carry more than 6.5%. The sample taken for sequencing was peripheral blood. These receptor sequences come from a woman in her forties or fifties with active or convalescent COVID-19.

This clone was seen only once. The chain carries TRBV2 and TRBJ1-5, with D possibly TRBD1 on 6 matching bases. Trimming took 3 bases from V and 6 from J, leaving 9 bases between them. CDR3 length equals 13 residues. From germline, CDR1 is SNHLY and CDR2 FYNNEI. CDR3 amino acids: CASSERGSQPQHF. The DNA of the CDR3 is TGTGCCAGCAGTGAGAGGGGGAGTCAGCCCCAGCATTTT.

The genes are TRBV6-2 or TRBV6-3 and TRBJ2-7, with D possibly TRBD2 on 6 matching bases. Germline-derived CDR1 and CDR2 are MNHEY and SVGEGT. CDR3 length equals 16 residues. V dropped 5 bases and J dropped 3 bases, with 20 bases sitting between them. CDR3 DNA: TGTGCCAGCAGTCCCCGGGACGGGCGGGACCTCTACGAGCAGTACTTC. Translated: CASSPRDGRDLYEQYF.

This clone has more than one count but fewer than ten. The chain uses TRBV2 and TRBJ2-3, with a tentative D call TRBD2 (6 bases). The germline V gene encodes CDR1 SNHLY and CDR2 FYNNEI. Trimming shortened V by 7 bases and J by 8 bases, and 19 bases separated the two germline ends. The length of the CDR3 is 14 residues. The CDR3 here is CASTLMGAGGTQYF. Here the CDR3 DNA reads TGTGCCAGCACCCTGATGGGCGCCGGGGGTACGCAGTATTTT.

V gene TRBV5-1 combines with J gene TRBJ2-7; 7 positions agree with TRBD1. The CDR3 has 14 residues. Trimming took 3 bases from V and 2 from J; bases not matched to a gene: 5. Germline V gives CDR1 SGHRS, CDR2 YFSETQ. CDR3 nucleotides: TGCGCCAGCAGCTGGGACAGTCAAACCTACGAGCAGTACTTC. Protein product: CASSWDSQTYEQYF.

The chain employs TRBV19 and TRBJ2-1; D uncertain. CDR1 LNHDA and CDR2 SQIVND come from the germline V gene (reference sequence). The germline V and J ends were trimmed by 0 bases and 8 bases, with 11 bases remaining between them. CDR3 length equals 14 residues. The CDR3 DNA follows: TGTGCCAGTAGTATAGATCCGGCGGCCCATGAGCAGTTCTTC. This encodes CASSIDPAAHEQFF.

The chain has TRBV5-1 and TRBJ2-1; 11 bases agree with TRBD2. The V gene's germline CDR1 is SGHRS and CDR2 YFSETQ. This CDR3 is 17 amino acids long. With 0 bases clipped from V and 2 bases from J, the junction kept 4 bases outside the gene matches. The CDR3 region is CASSLGLAGGPYNEQFF. CDR3 DNA: TGCGCCAGCAGCTTGGGGCTAGCGGGAGGACCCTACAATGAGCAGTTCTTC.

This clone was seen only once. The chain combines TRBV6-5 with TRBJ2-1, with 9 bases fitting TRBD2. J gave up 6 bases and V 2 bases, and 5 bases lay outside the gene matches. Germline values: CDR1 MNHEY, CDR2 SVGAGI. There are 15 residues in the CDR3. Here the CDR3 reads CASSYGTSRSNEQFF. In DNA form, the CDR3 reads TGTGCCAGCAGTTACGGGACTAGCCGTTCCAATGAGCAGTTCTTC.

The chain joins TRBV7-8 to TRBJ2-7; 12 positions match TRBD1. The CDR3 extends over 15 amino acids. The germline gives CDR1 SGHVS, CDR2 FQNEAQ. V shed 5 bases, J shed 6 bases, and the junction held 8 bases outside the gene matches. The CDR3: CASSPAGTGGFEQYF. The CDR3, as DNA: TGTGCCAGCAGCCCCGCCGGGACAGGGGGCTTCGAGCAGTACTTC.

This sequence joins TRBV27 and TRBJ1-2; possibly TRBD1 for D (6 bases). Germline V gives CDR1 MNHEY, CDR2 SMNVEV (reference sequence). Trimming took 1 base from V and 3 from J, leaving 12 bases between them. This CDR3 has 15 amino acids. CDR3 DNA sequence: TGTGCCAGCAGTTTATTCGGGGGGGCGGACTATGGCTACACCTTC. Translating it yields CASSLFGGADYGYTF.

In this sample, this clone turned up a few times. V gene TRBV7-2 combines with J gene TRBJ1-3; D is perhaps TRBD1 (6 bases). Per germline, CDR1 SGHTA and CDR2 FQGNSA. The ends were cut back, 4 bases at V and 4 bases at J, with 14 bases in the middle. CDR3 size: 15 residues. The CDR3 here is CASSSTGHMGNTIYF. The CDR3 DNA follows: TGTGCCAGCAGCTCCACGGGACACATGGGAAACACCATATATTTT. Full variable domain (outside the CDR3, taken from reference TRBV7-2 and TRBJ1-3): GAGVSQSPSNKVTEKGKDVELRCDPISGHTALYWYRQSLGQGLEFLIYFQGNSAPDKSGLPSDRFSAERTGGSVSTLTIQRTQQEDSAVYLCASSSTGHMGNTIYFGEGSWLTVV.

This clone was counted between two and nine times. CDR3 in DNA: TGTGCCAGCAGTCGCCCCGGACTAGCGGGACAGGGAGAGCAGTACTTC. Translating gives CASSRPGLAGQGEQYF. The chain couples TRBV6-2 or TRBV6-3 to TRBJ2-7; 12 bases are shared with TRBD2. The CDR3 runs 16 residues. Looked up from germline, CDR1 is MNHEY and CDR2 is SVGEGT. The ends lost 5 bases at V and 7 bases at J; junction bases unmatched: 12.

This clone has just one count. This rearrangement joins TRBV7-3 to TRBJ2-2; 9 positions match TRBD2. V dropped 5 bases and J dropped 5; count of bases not matched to a gene: 6. CDR3 length: 15 residues. The V gene's germline CDR1 is SGHTA and CDR2 FQGTGA. The CDR3: CASSPQRGATGELFF. DNA for the CDR3: TGTGCCAGCAGCCCACAGCGGGGGGCGACCGGGGAGCTGTTTTTT.

This clone was counted a single time. This rearrangement joins TRBV29-1 to TRBJ1-1; D is ambiguous. The V end was cut by 6 bases, the J end by 8 bases, with 19 bases between. The CDR3 is made up of 13 amino acids. Germline values: CDR1 SQVTM, CDR2 ANQGSEA. In nucleotides, the CDR3 is TGCAGCGTGAGGTCTTCTGCTGGCGACGAAGCTTTCTTT. Translation: CSVRSSAGDEAFF.

The CDR3 protein is CASSLGQGAYEQYF. CDR3 nucleotide sequence: TGTGCCAGCAGCCTGGGACAGGGCGCCTACGAGCAGTACTTC. V gene TRBV5-6 combines with J gene TRBJ2-7, with TRBD1 identical over 9 bases. V gave up 4 bases and J gave up 2 bases; unmatched junction bases: 4. This CDR3 contains 14 residues. CDR1 is SGHDT and CDR2 is YYEEEE in the germline V gene.

The chain uses TRBV18 and TRBJ1-3, with D perhaps TRBD1 (6 bases). V lost 0 bases to trimming and J lost 2 bases, with 20 bases between them. There are 19 residues in the CDR3. CDR1 and CDR2 (germline): KGHSH, LQKENI. The CDR3 reads CASSPPLNTGGPAGNTIYF. In nucleotides, the CDR3 is TGTGCCAGCTCACCACCGTTAAATACGGGGGGCCCTGCTGGAAACACCATATATTTT.

This clone has a handful of counts. The V call is TRBV11-2, the J call TRBJ2-2, with D maybe TRBD2 (6 bases). The CDR3 is 16 amino acids. Germline V gene lookup returns CDR1 SGHAT and CDR2 FQNNGV. V shed 2 bases and J shed 5 bases, with 15 bases lying between them. The CDR3 DNA reads as TGTGCCAGCAGCTTAATTTTTGCGGCGGGGACCGGGGAGCTGTTTTTT. It yields the protein CASSLIFAAGTGELFF.

The rearrangement links TRBV5-8 to TRBJ2-4, with D perhaps matching TRBD2 (5 bases). Trimming removed 1 base at V and 7 bases at J, with 18 bases between. The CDR3 runs 16 residues. In germline, CDR1 is SGHTS, CDR2 YDEGEE. The CDR3: CASSLMRVARVNIQYF. CDR3 nucleotide sequence: TGTGCCAGCAGCTTGATGAGGGTAGCGCGGGTGAACATTCAGTACTTC.

This clone was seen a handful of times. This chain uses TRBV5-8 with TRBJ1-1; the D is unclear. Germline V gives CDR1 SGHTS, CDR2 YDEGEE. CDR3 length equals 15 residues. The V gene lost 0 bases and the J gene lost 6 bases, with 15 bases spanning the gap. Written as DNA, the CDR3 is TGTGCCAGCAGCTTGGTACCCGTCGGCGCGGCTGAAGCTTTCTTT. It is translated as CASSLVPVGAAEAFF.